These 5 T cell receptor beta chains were sequenced from one sample in a study of OX40 agonist ivuxolimab in advanced cancers. Here immunoSEQ multiplex PCR was the method, and the copy in TCRdb shows in-frame clones only, minus some. The sample shows 60,000 to 90,000 clones, about 86% of them seen only once. The sequencing used CD4+ or CD8+ T cells sorted from blood, collected in a trial of the OX40 agonist ivuxolimab. These receptors were obtained from an adult with an advanced solid tumor such as melanoma, head and neck, liver or kidney cancer.

The chain combines TRBV7-9 with TRBJ1-3; TRBD1 matches at 9 bases. V trimming: 6 bases; J trimming: 4 bases; junction bases outside the gene matches: 4. Germline-derived CDR1 and CDR2 are SEHNR and FQNEAQ (reference sequence). The CDR3 covers 14 residues. The CDR3 protein is CASRRGTGGNTIYF. The CDR3 bases are TGTGCCAGCAGACGTGGGACAGGGGGAAACACCATATATTTT. Full variable domain (outside the CDR3, taken from reference TRBV7-9 and TRBJ1-3): DTGVSQNPRHKITKRGQNVTFRCDPISEHNRLYWYRQTLGQGPEFLTYFQNEAQLEKSRLLSDRFSAERPKGSFSTLEIQRTEQGDSAMYLCASRRGTGGNTIYFGEGSWLTVV.

The chain is built from TRBV7-9 and TRBJ1-1, with a tentative D call TRBD1 (5 bases). V lost 5 bases and J 1 base, leaving 11 bases between the germline ends. Germline loops: CDR1 SEHNR, CDR2 FQNEAQ (reference sequence). This CDR3 comprises 14 residues. CDR3 amino acids: CASSLGTENTEAFF. The CDR3, as DNA: TGTGCCAGCAGCCTTGGGACCGAGAACACTGAAGCTTTCTTT.

The rearrangement joins TRBV7-2 to TRBJ1-1, with 8 positions matching TRBD1. The CDR3 covers 14 residues. Germline values: CDR1 SGHTA, CDR2 FQGNSA. Trimming cost V 4 bases and J 4 bases; bases outside gene matches: 5. CDR3 sequence reads: CASSSGQGTTEAFF. Here the CDR3 DNA reads TGTGCCAGCAGCTCCGGACAGGGTACCACTGAAGCTTTCTTT.

CDR3 bases: TGTGCCAGCAGCTTACTCAAGAGCTCCTACGAGCAGTACTTC. This gives the protein CASSLLKSSYEQYF. V gene TRBV7-9 combines with J gene TRBJ2-7; D unclear. CDR1 is SEHNR and CDR2 is FQNEAQ in the germline V gene (reference sequence). CDR3 length: 14 amino acids. The V end lost 2 bases, the J end lost 0 bases, and 8 bases lay between the germline ends. Complete variable domain (other parts from reference TRBV7-9 and TRBJ2-7): DTGVSQNPRHKITKRGQNVTFRCDPISEHNRLYWYRQTLGQGPEFLTYFQNEAQLEKSRLLSDRFSAERPKGSFSTLEIQRTEQGDSAMYLCASSLLKSSYEQYFGPGTRLTVT.

V is TRBV9 and J is TRBJ1-2, with 9 positions matching TRBD1. J gave up 0 bases and V 3 bases, and 3 bases lay outside the gene matches. The CDR3 runs 15 residues. Germline V gene data show CDR1 as SGDLS and CDR2 as YYNGEE. The CDR3, as DNA: TGTGCCAGCAGCGCAGACAGGGGGACTAACTATGGCTACACCTTC. Amino acids: CASSADRGTNYGYTF.